The rows below give T cell receptor beta chains drawn from one sample of a study of T-cell memory formation after mild COVID-19. TCRdb re-called the 5' RACE reads with MiXCR, one entry per CDR3 protein. The sample has under 300,000 distinct CDR3 sequences; about a sixth are singletons. Material for sequencing was PBMCs or a T cell subset sorted from them (not recorded which). Source of these receptors: a young man who had mild COVID-19 (a few samples of this study predate the infection). Cell type and time point are not known. Each CDR3 is given with its conserved first and last residue. Fields, in order: D gene, V gene, CDR3 length, clone size, J gene, CDR3 DNA, CDR3 protein. The D gene is left open where the match is weak. Expanded clones are given a class, and other clones once, few, many or no size at all.

-	TRBV3-1	16	few	TRBJ2-5	TGTGCCAGCAGCCAAGAGGCGGTGGGACCGGGGGAGACCCAGTACTTC	CASSQEAVGPGETQYF
-	TRBV12-3/TRBV12-4	13	-	TRBJ1-5	TGTGCCAGCAGTTTTTGGAGCAATCAGCCCCAGCATTTT	CASSFWSNQPQHF
-	TRBV7-3	16	-	TRBJ2-3	TGTGCCAGCAGCCCCGACGCGAATGGGGTCACAGATACGCAGTATTTT	CASSPDANGVTDTQYF
-	TRBV20-1	14	-	TRBJ2-5	TGCAGTGCTAGAGTCTCCTCGATTGGGGAGACCCAGTACTTC	CSARVSSIGETQYF
TRBD1	TRBV12-3/TRBV12-4	13	-	TRBJ2-7	TGTGCCAGCAGTTCCGACAGGGAGTACGAGCAGTACTTC	CASSSDREYEQYF
TRBD1	TRBV7-3	15	many	TRBJ2-1	TGTGCCAGCAGCCCGGGACAGGGGATCTACAATGAGCAGTTCTTC	CASSPGQGIYNEQFF
-	TRBV3-1	12	-	TRBJ2-2	TGTGCCAGCAGCCAGGAGACCGGGGAGCTGTTTTTT	CASSQETGELFF
TRBD1	TRBV5-1	15	few	TRBJ1-6	TGCGCCAGCAGCTTGGGGGACAGCTCGAATTCACCCCTCCACTTT	CASSLGDSSNSPLHF
-	TRBV12-3/TRBV12-4	14	many	TRBJ2-5	TGTGCCAGCAGTTGGAGGTCGGGTCAAGAGACCCAGTACTTC	CASSWRSGQETQYF
-	TRBV20-1	13	many	TRBJ1-5	TGCAGTGCTAGAGATGGGGGCAATCAGCCCCAGCATTTT	CSARDGGNQPQHF
-	TRBV6-6	14	many	TRBJ1-6	TGTGCCAGCGGGATCCGGGACGGAATTTCACCCCTCCACTTT	CASGIRDGISPLHF
-	TRBV29-1	12	many	TRBJ2-1	TGCAGCGGCGGGGACGCCTACAATGAGCAGTTCTTC	CSGGDAYNEQFF
TRBD1	TRBV9	15	few	TRBJ2-7	TGTGCCAGCAGCCCCCGGGACAGGCTAACCTACGAGCAGTACTTC	CASSPRDRLTYEQYF
-	TRBV29-1	13	-	TRBJ1-1	TGCAGCGTGCAAAATCGAGGCTGGGATGAAGCTTTCTTT	CSVQNRGWDEAFF
TRBD2	TRBV5-4	16	-	TRBJ2-3	TGTGCCAGCAGCCCGGTGGCTAGCGGATTCACAGATACGCAGTATTTT	CASSPVASGFTDTQYF
TRBD1	TRBV6-2/TRBV6-3	15	-	TRBJ1-6	TGTGCCAGCAGCCCCTGGCGGGACAGTGACTCACCCCTCCACTTT	CASSPWRDSDSPLHF
-	TRBV7-2	11	-	TRBJ2-5	TGTGCCAGCAGCTCAAGGGTTATCCAGTACTTC	CASSSRVIQYF
-	TRBV30	11	-	TRBJ1-1	TGTGCCTGGAGTCGTACCCGGGGAGCTTTCTTT	CAWSRTRGAFF
-	TRBV12-3/TRBV12-4	14	-	TRBJ1-1	TGTGCCAGCAGTTTAAGGGGCCCTTGGACTGAAGCTTTCTTT	CASSLRGPWTEAFF
TRBD1	TRBV2	18	-	TRBJ2-3	TGTGCCAGCGACCCGGGACAGCCCGCATACTCTAGCACAGATACGCAGTATTTT	CASDPGQPAYSSTDTQYF
-	TRBV7-2	13	few	TRBJ1-4	TGTGCCAGCAGCTTAGCCCTTAATGAAAAACTGTTTTTT	CASSLALNEKLFF
TRBD2	TRBV9	16	few	TRBJ2-3	TGTGCCAGCAGCCCAGGGACTAGCGATAGCACAGATACGCAGTATTTT	CASSPGTSDSTDTQYF
TRBD1	TRBV7-2	16	-	TRBJ1-1	TGTGCCAGCAGCTCCGCCGGGACAGGGGTAAACACTGAAGCTTTCTTT	CASSSAGTGVNTEAFF
-	TRBV27	15	-	TRBJ1-2	TGTGCCAGCAGCCTCGGCGCGGGGGGCCGATATGGCTACACCTTC	CASSLGAGGRYGYTF
-	TRBV7-9	13	-	TRBJ1-2	TGTGCCAGCAGACAGGACGGATCCTATGGCTACACCTTC	CASRQDGSYGYTF
TRBD1	TRBV4-1	15	many	TRBJ2-3	TGCGCCAGCAGCCAAGATGACAGGGGCACAGATACGCAGTATTTT	CASSQDDRGTDTQYF
-	TRBV5-1	12	-	TRBJ2-1	TGCGCCAGCAGCTTCGCCTACAATGAGCAGTTCTTC	CASSFAYNEQFF
TRBD2	TRBV7-9	19	few	TRBJ2-3	TGTGCCAGCAGCTCGACCAGGATGTGGCGGGGGGGGAGCACAGATACGCAGTATTTT	CASSSTRMWRGGSTDTQYF
-	TRBV12-3/TRBV12-4	17	-	TRBJ2-7	TGTGCCAGCAGTTCCCGACCTCGCGACTCGGAGCGCTACGAGCAGTACTTC	CASSSRPRDSERYEQYF
-	TRBV6-5	12	-	TRBJ1-1	TGTGCCACCAGTAGGGGGAATACTGAAGCTTTCTTT	CATSRGNTEAFF
TRBD1	TRBV5-1	16	-	TRBJ1-3	TGCGCCAGCAGCGGGACGGGACAGGGGACTGGAAACACCATATATTTT	CASSGTGQGTGNTIYF
-	TRBV4-3	14	-	TRBJ1-1	TGCGCCAGCAGCCAAGAGGCCATGAACACTGAAGCTTTCTTT	CASSQEAMNTEAFF
-	TRBV24-1	14	-	TRBJ2-3	TGTGCCACCAGTAACGGGGGCGGCACAGATACGCAGTATTTT	CATSNGGGTDTQYF
TRBD1	TRBV20-1	16	-	TRBJ2-5	TGCAGTGCCCCAAACACGGGGACAGGACTTAGTGAGACCCAGTACTTC	CSAPNTGTGLSETQYF
-	TRBV4-1	14	few	TRBJ1-1	TGCGCCAGCAGCCAGCACACAGGGAACACTGAAGCTTTCTTT	CASSQHTGNTEAFF
-	TRBV20-1	11	few	TRBJ2-1	TGCAGTGCTAGTTCGAGCAATGAGCAGTTCTTC	CSASSSNEQFF
-	TRBV7-2	13	many	TRBJ1-1	TGTGCCAGCAGCTCCGACAGGAACACTGAAGCTTTCTTT	CASSSDRNTEAFF
-	TRBV12-3/TRBV12-4	13	many	TRBJ1-5	TGTGCCAGCAGTTTAGCTAGCAATCAGCCCCAGCATTTT	CASSLASNQPQHF
-	TRBV6-2/TRBV6-3	12	few	TRBJ1-2	TGTGCCAGCAGTTACTCTATGAACAGGAACACCTTC	CASSYSMNRNTF
-	TRBV29-1	12	-	TRBJ2-7	TGCAGCGTTGGCAGGGTGGATTCCGAGCAGTACTTC	CSVGRVDSEQYF
-	TRBV29-1	14	-	TRBJ1-6	TGCATCACGGGAGGGGCTTCCTATAATTCACCCCTCCACTTT	CITGGASYNSPLHF
-	TRBV6-2/TRBV6-3	14	-	TRBJ2-5	TGTGCCAGCAGCCCTCCTGGGGTACAAGAGACCCAGTACTTC	CASSPPGVQETQYF
-	TRBV2	10	many	TRBJ2-7	TGTGCCAGCAGTGACTACGAGCAGTACTTC	CASSDYEQYF
TRBD1	TRBV5-1	15	few	TRBJ2-7	TGCGCCAGCAGACTTGGACAGGGACTCTCCTACGAGCAGTACTTC	CASRLGQGLSYEQYF
-	TRBV28	11	-	TRBJ1-1	TGTGCCAGCGGGGTGAACACTGAAGCTTTCTTT	CASGVNTEAFF
-	TRBV7-2	16	many	TRBJ1-5	TGTGCCAGCAGCTTAGGTGGGGGGCGAAGCAATCAGCCCCAGCATTTT	CASSLGGGRSNQPQHF
TRBD2	TRBV5-1	13	few	TRBJ2-5	TGCGCCAGCACTCTAGCGGGGGAAGAGACCCAGTACTTC	CASTLAGEETQYF
TRBD1	TRBV2	14	few	TRBJ1-2	TGTGCCAGCAGTGCCGGGACAGGGGACTATGGCTACACCTTC	CASSAGTGDYGYTF
-	TRBV27	13	-	TRBJ1-5	TGTGCCAGCAGTCAATTCCGCAACGGGCCCCAGCATTTT	CASSQFRNGPQHF
-	TRBV12-3/TRBV12-4	11	many	TRBJ2-2	TGTGCCAGCGTTCGGACCGGGGAGCTGTTTTTT	CASVRTGELFF
-	TRBV7-2	15	-	TRBJ2-3	TGTGCCAGCAGCTTACCCGGGGGGCGCATAGATACGCAGTATTTT	CASSLPGGRIDTQYF
-	TRBV7-2	13	many	TRBJ2-7	TGTGCCAGCAGCCGCGACAGGGAGGACGAGCAGTACTTC	CASSRDREDEQYF
-	TRBV18	14	-	TRBJ2-1	TGTGCCAGCTCACCACCGAGTGAATACAATGAGCAGTTCTTC	CASSPPSEYNEQFF
TRBD1	TRBV7-9	15	-	TRBJ1-5	TGTGCCAGCAGCTTAGGGACAGGGATTGGACAGCCCCAGCATTTT	CASSLGTGIGQPQHF
TRBD1	TRBV12-3/TRBV12-4	15	-	TRBJ1-5	TGTGCCAGCAGTTTAGCCGGGACAGGGAGTCAGCCCCAGCATTTT	CASSLAGTGSQPQHF
-	TRBV2	11	-	TRBJ2-7	TGTGCCACCAGCCCGTTTAGCGAGCAGTACTTC	CATSPFSEQYF
TRBD2	TRBV3-1	20	few	TRBJ2-2	TGTGCCAGCAGCCCGCATGGAGGGCTAGCGGGGGGCTCGAGCACCGGGGAGCTGTTTTTT	CASSPHGGLAGGSSTGELFF
-	TRBV28	13	few	TRBJ2-5	TGTGCCAGCAGTTTCGGGGATCAAGAGACCCAGTACTTC	CASSFGDQETQYF
-	TRBV3-1	13	-	TRBJ1-6	TGTGCCAGCAGCTCAGCGCTCCCCTCACCCCTCCACTTT	CASSSALPSPLHF
-	TRBV9	14	-	TRBJ2-3	TGTGCCAGCAGCGTAGTCGGGGGCGCAGATACGCAGTATTTT	CASSVVGGADTQYF